A selection of T cell receptor beta chains follows, all from one sample in a study of blood T cell repertoires in COVID-19. The table came from immunoSEQ multiplex PCR; TCRdb's copy has only in-frame clones and leaves some out. The table lists more than 60,000 clones, roughly 90% of them singletons. What was sequenced was peripheral blood. Receptors originate from a woman aged 80 or over with active or convalescent COVID-19. CDR3s include the opening cysteine and the closing phenylalanine or tryptophan. The D gene is left open where the match is weak. Expanded clones are given a class, and other clones once, few, many or no size at all.

v_call,clone_size,d_call,j_call,cdr3_aa,cdr3_nt
TRBV1,once,-,TRBJ2-3,CTSSGSSGVPCTDTQYF,TGCACCAGCAGCGGTAGTAGCGGGGTCCCCTGCACAGATACGCAGTATTTT
TRBV18,-,-,TRBJ1-6,CASSPGSTWPSPLHF,TGTGCCAGCTCACCAGGGAGCACCTGGCCTTCACCCCTCCACTTT
TRBV7-2,-,TRBD1,TRBJ2-7,CASSADRGHPYEQYF,TGTGCCAGCAGCGCCGACAGGGGGCATCCCTACGAGCAGTACTTC
TRBV28,-,TRBD1,TRBJ2-5,CASSDRGKRETQYF,TGTGCCAGCAGTGACAGGGGGAAAAGAGAGACCCAGTACTTC
TRBV27,-,TRBD2,TRBJ2-2,CASSLTSGLAGGGELFF,TGTGCCAGCAGTCTCACCTCGGGACTAGCAGGGGGCGGGGAGCTGTTTTTT
TRBV4-2,-,TRBD1,TRBJ1-1,CASSQDGQGATEAFF,TGTGCCAGCAGCCAGGATGGACAGGGAGCCACTGAAGCTTTCTTT
TRBV6-2/TRBV6-3,-,TRBD2,TRBJ2-4,CASSYAGEGAKNIQYF,TGTGCCAGCAGTTACGCGGGGGAGGGGGCCAAAAACATTCAGTACTTC
TRBV3-1/TRBV3-2,-,TRBD1,TRBJ1-4,CASSYTRQGGFF,TGTGCCAGCAGCTACACCCGGCAGGGGGGGTTTTTT
TRBV5-1,-,TRBD2,TRBJ2-1,CASSLVSGEFYEQFF,TGCGCCAGCAGCTTGGTTAGCGGGGAGTTCTATGAGCAGTTCTTC
TRBV6-4,-,-,TRBJ2-1,CASSPDSNEQFF,TGTGCCAGCAGTCCTGACAGTAATGAGCAGTTCTTC
TRBV27,-,TRBD2,TRBJ2-1,CASSPFLLSSGVKDEQFF,TGTGCCAGCAGCCCTTTTCTACTTTCTAGCGGGGTAAAAGATGAGCAGTTCTTC
TRBV24-1,-,-,TRBJ1-2,CATSDLDRRHGYTF,TGTGCCACCAGTGATTTGGACAGAAGGCATGGCTACACCTTC
TRBV9,-,-,TRBJ1-1,CASSVVGSLTEAFF,TGTGCCAGCAGCGTAGTGGGCAGCCTCACTGAAGCTTTCTTT
TRBV4-2,-,-,TRBJ2-3,CASSQVSADTQYF,TGTGCCAGCAGCCAAGTGAGCGCAGATACGCAGTATTTT
TRBV7-2,once,-,TRBJ1-1,CAINPLGRNTEAFF,TGTGCCATCAACCCTCTGGGGAGAAACACTGAAGCTTTCTTT
TRBV28,-,-,TRBJ1-5,CASTPGNQPQHF,TGTGCCAGCACACCAGGGAATCAGCCCCAGCATTTT
TRBV30,-,-,TRBJ1-2,CAWSGHTENYGYTF,TGTGCCTGGAGTGGTCATACAGAGAACTATGGCTACACCTTC
TRBV7-3,-,TRBD2,TRBJ2-2,CASSLSTSGNTGELFF,TGTGCCAGCAGCTTATCAACTAGCGGAAACACCGGGGAGCTGTTTTTT
TRBV7-9,-,-,TRBJ2-2,CASSLVGRNTGELFF,TGTGCCAGCAGCTTAGTGGGCCGGAACACCGGGGAGCTGTTTTTT
TRBV13,-,-,TRBJ1-5,CASSSVRANQPQHF,TGTGCCAGCAGCTCCGTCAGGGCTAATCAGCCCCAGCATTTT
TRBV6-5,-,TRBD1,TRBJ2-1,CASSWTGGNEQFF,TGTGCCAGCAGTTGGACAGGGGGTAATGAGCAGTTCTTC
TRBV29-1,-,-,TRBJ1-1,CSVHRIMNTEAFF,TGCAGCGTGCACAGGATTATGAACACTGAAGCTTTCTTT
TRBV5-1,-,-,TRBJ1-4,CASSLERAEGEKLFF,TGCGCCAGCAGCTTGGAAAGGGCGGAGGGGGAAAAACTGTTTTTT
TRBV7-3,-,-,TRBJ1-6,CASSLITGYNSPLHF,TGTGCCAGCAGCTTAATAACGGGGTATAATTCACCCCTCCACTTT
TRBV6-2/TRBV6-3,-,-,TRBJ2-1,CASSPTANYNEQFF,TGTGCCAGCAGTCCGACAGCCAACTACAATGAGCAGTTCTTC
TRBV6-5,-,-,TRBJ2-7,CASSQRQGLYEQYF,TGTGCCAGCAGTCAAAGACAGGGACTCTACGAGCAGTACTTC
TRBV9,-,-,TRBJ1-3,CASSLSGNTIYF,TGTGCCAGCAGCCTCTCTGGAAACACCATATATTTT
TRBV5-1,-,-,TRBJ1-5,CASSLQGNQPQHF,TGCGCCAGCAGCTTGCAGGGGAATCAGCCCCAGCATTTT
TRBV19,-,TRBD1,TRBJ2-7,CASSTRQGPSEQYF,TGTGCCAGTAGTACCCGACAGGGCCCGAGCGAGCAGTACTTC
TRBV9,-,TRBD1,TRBJ2-1,CASSAPEAGDRGRTNEQFF,TGTGCCAGCAGCGCCCCAGAAGCTGGGGACAGGGGTCGGACCAATGAGCAGTTCTTC
TRBV5-1,-,-,TRBJ1-4,CASSSGEEKLFF,TGCGCCAGCAGCTCAGGGGAGGAAAAACTGTTTTTT
TRBV6-5,-,-,TRBJ2-6,CASSYARTAGANVLTF,TGTGCCAGCAGTTATGCGAGAACGGCTGGGGCCAACGTCCTGACTTTC
TRBV7-2,-,-,TRBJ1-2,CASSLTGQGYGYTF,TGTGCCAGCAGCTTAACAGGGCAGGGCTATGGCTACACCTTC
TRBV19,once,-,TRBJ2-2,CASMEPSNTGELFF,TGTGCCAGTATGGAGCCCTCGAACACCGGGGAGCTGTTTTTT
TRBV7-8,-,-,TRBJ2-7,CASSIKASYEQYF,TGTGCCAGCAGCATTAAAGCCTCCTACGAGCAGTACTTC
TRBV19,-,-,TRBJ2-6,CASSIQGDSGANVLTF,TGTGCCAGTAGTATCCAGGGTGACTCTGGGGCCAACGTCCTGACTTTC
TRBV28,-,-,TRBJ2-7,CASSPPTASYEQYF,TGTGCCAGCAGTCCCCCGACAGCCTCCTACGAGCAGTACTTC
TRBV30,once,TRBD2,TRBJ2-3,CAFLRGGTDTQYF,TGTGCCTTTTTACGGGGGGGCACAGATACGCAGTATTTT
TRBV11-3,-,TRBD2,TRBJ2-3,CASSYRTSGVADTQYF,TGTGCCAGCAGCTACCGGACTAGCGGGGTAGCAGATACGCAGTATTTT
TRBV5-1,-,-,TRBJ1-4,CASRSTGGEKLFF,TGCGCCAGCAGGTCGACAGGAGGTGAAAAACTGTTTTTT
TRBV2,once,TRBD2,TRBJ2-5,CASSAGSGAEGETQYF,TGTGCCAGCAGTGCGGGTAGCGGGGCCGAGGGAGAGACCCAGTACTTC
TRBV6-1,-,-,TRBJ1-6,CASSEATGRESPLHF,TGTGCCAGCAGTGAAGCCACAGGTCGTGAATCACCCCTCCACTTT
TRBV6-6,-,-,TRBJ1-2,CASRAYNYGYTF,TGTGCCAGCAGGGCTTATAACTATGGCTACACCTTC
TRBV18,-,TRBD1,TRBJ1-3,CASSPRQGRTGNTIYF,TGTGCCAGCTCTCCGAGACAGGGGCGAACGGGAAACACCATATATTTT
TRBV30,-,-,TRBJ1-1,CAWSHDSSTEAFF,TGTGCCTGGAGTCACGACAGTAGCACTGAAGCTTTCTTT
TRBV5-4,-,TRBD2,TRBJ2-2,CASSSTTSGGAGELFF,TGTGCCAGCAGCTCGACCACTAGCGGTGGTGCCGGGGAGCTGTTTTTT
TRBV16,-,-,TRBJ1-5,CASSQSYSGNQPQHF,TGTGCCAGCAGCCAATCATACTCGGGCAATCAGCCCCAGCATTTT